Detailed here is one TCR beta chain. The antigen is unknown. The data stem from a study of identical twins. Study results and limitations: Invariant populations such as MAIT and iNKT cells could partly muddle zero-insertion analyses. Interpretation of the results relied on cross-sectional statistical analysis and not on following the same donors.

The CDR3 has 13 residues. In germline, CDR1 is SGDLS, CDR2 YYNGEE. Trimming removed 3 bases at V and 2 bases at J, with 8 bases between. TCRdb used MiXCR to reprocess the 5' RACE reads, holding one entry per CDR3 protein. This table holds roughly 190,000 distinct CDR3 sequences, 15% found once. This sample was also put to use in a study of T cells expressing NK-cell markers. That work contributes: Among eight sequenced donors, seven carried HCMV seropositivity while one was seronegative. HCMV specificity of the expanded NKG2C+ T cell clones was not established.

The material sequenced was CD8+ T cells sorted from blood. V is TRBV9 and J is TRBJ2-5; the D is unclear. The TCR comes from a woman aged 18-29 years in good health. The CDR3 protein is CASSADGQETQYF. The CDR3 DNA is TGTGCCAGCAGCGCGGACGGTCAAGAGACCCAGTACTTC. The entire variable domain, with the rest obtained from reference TRBV9 and TRBJ2-5, is as follows: DSGVTQTPKHLITATGQRVTLRCSPRSGDLSVYWYQQSLDQGLQFLIQYYNGEERAKGNILERFSAQQFPDLHSELNLSSLELGDSALYFCASSADGQETQYFGPGTRLLVL.